The next 18 T cell receptor beta chains were all read from a single sample in a study of cytomegalovirus exposure and HLA in healthy donors. The repertoire was sequenced with immunoSEQ multiplex PCR; TCRdb's copy has only in-frame clones and lacks some. Here the sample spans roughly 100,000 clones, around 90% being singletons. The material sequenced was PBMCs. Receptors were obtained from a woman aged 18-35 years in good health and CMV-seropositive.

The CDR3 DNA reads as TGTGCCATCAGTGAGTCGCAAGCTCTCTATGGCTACACCTTC. Translated, it gives CAISESQALYGYTF. The gene calls are TRBV10-3 and TRBJ1-2; D call uncertain. CDR3 size: 14 residues. Per germline, CDR1 ENHRY and CDR2 SYGVKD. The V gene lost 0 bases and the J gene lost 4 bases, with 9 bases spanning the gap.

This clone was observed a handful of times. The gene calls are TRBV10-1 and TRBJ1-6; the match to TRBD1 covers 8 bases. Unmatched junction bases numbered 4, after V lost 6 bases and J lost 9 bases. The CDR3 loop spans 13 amino acids. The germline CDR1 and CDR2 sequences are WNHNN and SYGVQD (reference sequence). The CDR3: CASSRGQGSPLHF. CDR3 in DNA: TGCGCCAGCAGCAGGGGGCAAGGTTCACCCCTCCACTTT.

V gene TRBV2 combines with J gene TRBJ1-6; D possibly corresponds to TRBD1 (6 bases). The CDR3 loop spans 13 amino acids. Trimming left V 9 bases short and J 7 bases short, with 13 bases between. In germline, CDR1 is SNHLY, CDR2 FYNNEI. The CDR3 DNA reads as TGTGCCAGTTTTGACAGGCTAAATTCACCCCTCCACTTT. Protein product: CASFDRLNSPLHF.

This chain connects TRBV9 to TRBJ2-3, with 8 bases lining up with TRBD2. Germline lookup yields CDR1 SGDLS and CDR2 YYNGEE. The CDR3 has 16 amino acids. V was pared by 0 bases and J by 2 bases, with 5 bases of the junction left unmatched. In nucleotides, the CDR3 is TGTGCCAGCAGCGTAGAACGGGGGGGCGTCACAGATACGCAGTATTTT. Encoded protein: CASSVERGGVTDTQYF. The complete variable domain, with remaining parts taken from reference TRBV9 and TRBJ2-3, reads DSGVTQTPKHLITATGQRVTLRCSPRSGDLSVYWYQQSLDQGLQFLIQYYNGEERAKGNILERFSAQQFPDLHSELNLSSLELGDSALYFCASSVERGGVTDTQYFGPGTRLTVL.

This clone was detected only once. This chain uses TRBV2 with TRBJ1-1; D is perhaps TRBD1 (6 bases). V lost 4 bases, J lost 4 bases, and 10 bases lay in between. The CDR3 extends over 13 amino acids. Germline CDR1 and CDR2: SNHLY and FYNNEI. CDR3 DNA: TGTGCCAGCAGTGCAGGGGTGACCACTGAAGCTTTCTTT. Encoded protein: CASSAGVTTEAFF. Filled out from reference TRBV2 and TRBJ1-1, the complete variable domain reads EPEVTQTPSHQVTQMGQEVILRCVPISNHLYFYWYRQILGQKVEFLVSFYNNEISEKSEIFDDQFSVERPDGSNFTLKIRSTKLEDSAMYFCASSAGVTTEAFFGQGTRLTVV.

The rearrangement links TRBV27 to TRBJ1-6, with D tentatively TRBD1 (5 bases). The CDR3 is 14 amino acids. The ends were cut back, 8 bases at V and 9 bases at J, with 17 bases in the middle. The V gene's germline CDR1 is MNHEY and CDR2 SMNVEV (reference sequence). The CDR3 loop reads CASGNHQGTSPLHF. The CDR3, as DNA: TGTGCCAGCGGAAACCACCAGGGTACTTCACCCCTCCACTTT.

The chain links TRBV29-1 to TRBJ2-7; 10 positions match TRBD2. The trim removed 3 bases at V and 9 bases at J, leaving 8 bases unmatched. The germline V gene encodes CDR1 SQVTM and CDR2 ANQGSEA. This CDR3 is built from 13 residues. The CDR3 DNA reads TGCAGCGTTGACCTAGCGGGGGCCCATGGGCAGTACTTC. Translating gives CSVDLAGAHGQYF.

V and J are TRBV6-4 and TRBJ2-5; 7 bases line up with TRBD2. The CDR3 runs to 15 residues. The germline V gene encodes CDR1 MRHNA and CDR2 SNTAGT. With V trimmed by 8 bases and J by 4 bases, 13 bases remained unmatched. The CDR3 reads CASDRGGCKVETQYF. CDR3 sequence (DNA): TGTGCCAGCGACCGCGGGGGATGTAAAGTAGAGACCCAGTACTTC.

This chain uses TRBV2 with TRBJ2-1; perhaps TRBD2 as D (5 bases). The CDR3 runs 16 residues. Germline CDR1 reads SNHLY; CDR2 reads FYNNEI. V lost 3 bases and J 1 base, leaving 13 bases between the germline ends. CDR3 residues: CASSEWASRSYNEQFF. The CDR3 region has the DNA TGTGCCAGCAGTGAGTGGGCTAGCAGGTCCTACAATGAGCAGTTCTTC.

V and J are TRBV11-2 and TRBJ1-6, with TRBD1 as a possible D gene (5 bases). Germline V gene data show CDR1 as SGHAT and CDR2 as FQNNGV. The length of the CDR3 is 16 residues. V lost 5 bases to trimming and J lost 6 bases, with 17 bases between them. The CDR3 reads CASSPARANLNSPLHF. DNA for the CDR3: TGTGCCAGCAGCCCAGCCAGGGCTAACCTTAATTCACCCCTCCACTTT. Variable domain in full (rest from reference TRBV11-2 and TRBJ1-6): EAGVAQSPRYKIIEKRQSVAFWCNPISGHATLYWYQQILGQGPKLLIQFQNNGVVDDSQLPKDRFSAERLKGVDSTLKIQPAKLEDSAVYLCASSPARANLNSPLHFGNGTRLTVT.

V and J are TRBV18 and TRBJ1-4, with 9 bases identical to TRBD1. The CDR3 has 14 amino acids. Germline V lookup: CDR1 KGHSH, CDR2 LQKENI. The J segment lost 10 bases and the V segment lost 3 bases, leaving 6 bases of the junction unmatched. The CDR3 loop reads CASSPGQGGGKLFF. For the CDR3, the DNA is TGTGCCAGCTCACCGGGACAGGGCGGAGGAAAACTGTTTTTT.

In its sample, this clone was seen a few times. This sequence joins TRBV6-1 and TRBJ2-7; 13 nucleotides align to TRBD2. Germline V gene data show CDR1 as MNHNS and CDR2 as SASEGT. The ends lost 2 bases at V and 3 bases at J; junction bases unmatched: 13. The CDR3 covers 19 residues. CDR3 nucleotides: TGTGCCAGCAGTGAAAGGGTCGGGGTACTAGCGGGGGGGTACTACGAGCAGTACTTC. Residues: CASSERVGVLAGGYYEQYF.

The V gene is TRBV21-1, the J gene TRBJ2-7; the D call of TRBD1 is as the table states it, not checked on the DNA. TRBV21-1 is a documented pseudogene. The CDR3 sequence is 14 residues long. CDR3 sequence: CASSNVDSSYEQYV. The CDR3 DNA reads TGTGCCAGCAGCAATGTGGACAGCTCCTACGAGCAGTACGTC.

This chain joins TRBV18 and TRBJ1-5; TRBD1 is a possible D gene (5 bases). CDR1 is KGHSH, CDR2 LQKENI, per germline. This CDR3 comprises 13 residues. The V and J ends lost 6 bases and 5 bases respectively, with 11 bases between them. Here the CDR3 reads CASSPAGHQPQHF. CDR3 nucleotide sequence: TGTGCCAGCTCCCCCGCGGGGCATCAGCCCCAGCATTTT.

The V and J genes are TRBV15 and TRBJ1-4, with D possibly TRBD1 on 5 matching bases. The CDR3 loop spans 14 amino acids. Per the germline V gene, CDR1 is LNHNV and CDR2 is YYDKDF (reference sequence). The V gene lost 0 bases and the J gene lost 7 bases, with 9 bases spanning the gap. The DNA for the CDR3 is TGTGCCACCAGCAGAGAGGGAGGGGTTGAAAAACTGTTTTTT. Residues: CATSREGGVEKLFF.

The chain employs TRBV4-1 and TRBJ1-1, with D tentatively TRBD1 (5 bases). The CDR3 is 13 amino acids. The germline V gene has CDR1 MGHRA and CDR2 YSYEKL. The ends were cut back, 3 bases at V and 3 bases at J, with 8 bases in the middle. The DNA for the CDR3 is TGCGCCAGCAGCCACACAGGTTACACTGAAGCTTTCTTT. Encoded protein: CASSHTGYTEAFF.

The chain carries TRBV6-5 and TRBJ1-1, with a tentative D call TRBD1 (6 bases). The germline V gene encodes CDR1 MNHEY and CDR2 SVGAGI. The V end lost 5 bases, the J end lost 0 bases, and 10 bases lay between the germline ends. This CDR3 has 14 amino acids. In nucleotides, the CDR3 is TGTGCCAGCAGTCCCTGGACAGTGAACACTGAAGCTTTCTTT. It yields the protein CASSPWTVNTEAFF.

V gene TRBV11-2 combines with J gene TRBJ2-5, with a tentative D call TRBD2 (6 bases). The CDR3 is 15 amino acids. Trimming stripped 5 bases from V and 9 bases from J, with 22 bases between. The germline CDR1 and CDR2 sequences are SGHAT and FQNNGV. CDR3 sequence: CASSPGGSSKRAQYF. The CDR3 DNA sequence: TGTGCCAGCAGCCCCGGCGGCTCATCTAAGCGGGCCCAGTACTTC.